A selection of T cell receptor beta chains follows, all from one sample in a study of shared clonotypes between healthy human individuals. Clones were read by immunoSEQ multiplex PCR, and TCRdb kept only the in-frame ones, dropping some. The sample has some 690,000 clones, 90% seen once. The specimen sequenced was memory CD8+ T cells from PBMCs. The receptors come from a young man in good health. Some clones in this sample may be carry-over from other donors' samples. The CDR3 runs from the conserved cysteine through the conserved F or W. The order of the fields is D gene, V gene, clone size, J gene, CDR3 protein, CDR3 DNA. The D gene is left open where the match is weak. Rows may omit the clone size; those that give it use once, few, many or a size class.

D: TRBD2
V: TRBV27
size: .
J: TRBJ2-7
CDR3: CASSLRLAGVREQYF
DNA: TGTGCCAGCAGTTTAAGGCTAGCGGGAGTAAGGGAGCAGTACTTC

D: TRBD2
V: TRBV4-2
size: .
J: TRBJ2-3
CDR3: CASSQLSGTRYTQYF
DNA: TGTGCCAGCAGCCAATTATCCGGGACTAGGTATACGCAGTATTTT

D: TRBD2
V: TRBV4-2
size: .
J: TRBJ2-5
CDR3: CASSQDGGGGLWDQYF
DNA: TGTGCCAGCAGCCAAGATGGCGGGGGGGGCCTTTGGGATCAGTACTTC

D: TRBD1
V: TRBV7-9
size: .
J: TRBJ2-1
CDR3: CASSLGLGQGLNEQFF
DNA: TGTGCCAGCAGCTTAGGTCTCGGACAGGGCCTCAATGAGCAGTTCTTC

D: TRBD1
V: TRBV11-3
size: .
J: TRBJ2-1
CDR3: CASSFGTGGWNEQFF
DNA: TGTGCCAGCAGCTTCGGCACAGGGGGATGGAATGAGCAGTTCTTC

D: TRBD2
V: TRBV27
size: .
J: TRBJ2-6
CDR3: CASSPWGAGGEWSGANVLTF
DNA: TGTGCCAGCAGTCCCTGGGGGGCGGGAGGTGAGTGGTCAGGGGCCAACGTCCTGACTTTC

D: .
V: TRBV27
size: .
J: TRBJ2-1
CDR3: CASSFLARNEQFF
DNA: TGTGCCAGCAGTTTCCTAGCGCGCAATGAGCAGTTCTTC

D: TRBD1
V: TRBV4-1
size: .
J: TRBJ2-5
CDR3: CASSHSNRDRKETQYF
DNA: TGCGCCAGCAGCCATTCAAACCGGGACAGGAAAGAGACCCAGTACTTC

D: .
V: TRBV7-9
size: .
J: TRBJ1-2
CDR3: CASSSVGQGVIGYTF
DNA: TGTGCCAGCAGCTCTGTTGGCCAGGGCGTTATCGGCTACACCTTC

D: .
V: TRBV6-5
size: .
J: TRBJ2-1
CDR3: CASKIAVYNEQFF
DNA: TGTGCCAGCAAGATCGCAGTCTACAATGAGCAGTTCTTC

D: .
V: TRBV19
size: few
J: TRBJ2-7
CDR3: CASSIAGFHEQYF
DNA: TGTGCCAGTAGTATAGCGGGGTTCCACGAGCAGTACTTC

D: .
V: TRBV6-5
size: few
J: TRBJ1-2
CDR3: CASSYSGPGDGYTF
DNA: TGTGCCAGCAGTTATTCAGGGCCTGGGGATGGCTACACCTTC

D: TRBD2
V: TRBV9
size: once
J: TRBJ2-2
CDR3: CASSVGAGVSGELFF
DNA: TGTGCCAGCAGCGTAGGGGCGGGAGTGAGCGGGGAGCTGTTTTTT

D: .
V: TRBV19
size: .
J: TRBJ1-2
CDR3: CASSITAPVNYGYTF
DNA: TGTGCCAGTAGTATAACGGCACCGGTTAACTATGGCTACACCTTC

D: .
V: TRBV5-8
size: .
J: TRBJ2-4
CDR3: CASSSTGLKNIQYF
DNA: TGTGCCAGCAGCTCTACAGGGCTCAAAAACATTCAGTACTTC

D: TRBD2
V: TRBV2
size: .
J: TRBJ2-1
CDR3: CASSVARELLSNEQFF
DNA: TGTGCCAGCAGTGTAGCGCGGGAGCTTTTATCGAATGAGCAGTTCTTC